This T cell receptor beta chain was documented in a study of T-cell reconstitution after alpha-beta-depleted transplantation in children. Study-level findings and limits: Diversity of TCRbeta at day 60 was high in some patients, arising from surviving recipient T cells and thymic progenitors. Once a year had passed after transplant, T-cell counts and diversity came mostly from newly produced T cells. Two months or so post-transplant, alpha-beta T cells reportedly derived from several hundred expanded graft clones.

The CDR3 is made up of 14 amino acids. Trimming cost V 4 bases and J 1 base, with 13 bases left between them. Germline CDR1 and CDR2: SQVTM and ANQGSEA. This clonotype showed up many times. What it binds is not known. Preparation of the TCRbeta library was carried out with unique molecular identifiers. TCRdb reanalysed the PCR reads using MiXCR and keeps one entry per CDR3 protein. The sample yields hundreds of thousands of distinct CDR3 sequences, approximately 10% seen once. The rearrangement uses TRBV29-1 and TRBJ2-5; D is unclear. The sample consisted of peripheral blood, taken 180 days after TCRalphabeta/CD19-depleted stem cell transplant. This TCR came from a male patient aged 2-15 years who had a stem cell transplant for chronic granulomatous disease, so the T cells may come from the graft donor. CDR3 region: CSVAPRILQETQYF. The CDR3, as DNA: TGCAGCGTTGCTCCACGGATCCTCCAAGAGACCCAGTACTTC.